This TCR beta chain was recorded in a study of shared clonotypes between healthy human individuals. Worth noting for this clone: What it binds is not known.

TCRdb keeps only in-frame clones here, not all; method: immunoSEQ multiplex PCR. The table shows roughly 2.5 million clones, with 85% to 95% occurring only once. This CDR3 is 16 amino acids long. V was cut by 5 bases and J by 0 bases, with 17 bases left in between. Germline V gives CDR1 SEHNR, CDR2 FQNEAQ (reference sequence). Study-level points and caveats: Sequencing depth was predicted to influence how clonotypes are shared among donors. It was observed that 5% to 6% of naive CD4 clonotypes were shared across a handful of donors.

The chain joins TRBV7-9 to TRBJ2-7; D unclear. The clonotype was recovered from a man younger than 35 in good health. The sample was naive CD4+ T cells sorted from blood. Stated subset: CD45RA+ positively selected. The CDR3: CASSPSGRIASYEQYF. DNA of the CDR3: TGTGCCAGCAGCCCCTCTGGAAGGATCGCCTCCTACGAGCAGTACTTC.